The 3 T cell receptor beta chains presented below share a single source sample, sequenced in a study of CD8 T cells in ankylosing spondylitis (dated by TCRdb to 2017 to 2019). Library prep was done by 5' RACE. The sequencer was an Illumina HiSeq 2500. Through fastp at Q25 and MiXCR, TCRdb rebuilt clones from the public reads, retaining in-frame beta chains. Under each unique CDR3 protein, matching rows form one entry showing the most common genes and DNA. Recorded for this sample are over 600,000 distinct CDR3 sequences; around 20% of them occurred a single time. Of the sample, over 15% is held by the ten largest clones. Antigens for these TCRs are unknown. Summary of the overall study and its limitations: Blood from ankylosing spondylitis patients appeared to be characterized by a TCR beta motif composed of under ten highly homologous amino acid variants.

The source material was blood, either unsorted or a sorted T cell fraction (not recorded which). These receptors were taken from a male donor with ankylosing spondylitis.

This clonotype was seen only a few times. The rearrangement uses TRBV7-8 and TRBJ2-4, with D tentatively TRBD1 (6 bases). The CDR3 totals 14 residues. Germline values: CDR1 SGHVS, CDR2 FQNEAQ. V was pared by 3 bases and J by 3 bases, with 9 bases between. DNA of the CDR3: TGTGCCAGCAGCTTCGGGACACTCAAAAACATTCAGTACTTC. Translation gives CASSFGTLKNIQYF.

DNA for the CDR3: TGTGCCAGCAGCCAGCGGGGCTTCACAGATACGCAGTATTTT. This gives the protein CASSQRGFTDTQYF. This sequence joins TRBV7-3 and TRBJ2-3; 7 bases line up with TRBD2. The CDR3 runs 14 residues. Germline CDR1 reads SGHTA; CDR2 reads FQGTGA. The J segment lost 2 bases and the V segment lost 5 bases, leaving 4 bases of the junction unmatched.

A few counts support this clonotype. This chain joins TRBV29-1 and TRBJ2-1; 11 positions match TRBD1. The V segment lost 6 bases and the J segment 4 bases; nucleotides outside the gene matches: 11. CDR1 is SQVTM and CDR2 is ANQGSEA in the germline V gene. CDR3 size: 16 residues. The chain's CDR3 is CSVQGTGGPNYNEQFF. DNA for the CDR3: TGCAGCGTGCAGGGGACAGGGGGTCCCAATTACAATGAGCAGTTCTTC.